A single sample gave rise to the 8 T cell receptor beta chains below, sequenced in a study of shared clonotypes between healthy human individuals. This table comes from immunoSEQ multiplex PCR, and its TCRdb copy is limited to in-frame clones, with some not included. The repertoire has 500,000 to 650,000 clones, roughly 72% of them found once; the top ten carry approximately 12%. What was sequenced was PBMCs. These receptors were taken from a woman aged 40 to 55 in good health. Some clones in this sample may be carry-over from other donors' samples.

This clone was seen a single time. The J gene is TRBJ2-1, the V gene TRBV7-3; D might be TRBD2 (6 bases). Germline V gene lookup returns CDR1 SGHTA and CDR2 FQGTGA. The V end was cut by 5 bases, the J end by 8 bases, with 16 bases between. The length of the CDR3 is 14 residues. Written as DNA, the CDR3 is TGTGCCAGCAGCCATACTAGCAATGGGGATGAGCAGTTCTTC. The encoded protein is CASSHTSNGDEQFF.

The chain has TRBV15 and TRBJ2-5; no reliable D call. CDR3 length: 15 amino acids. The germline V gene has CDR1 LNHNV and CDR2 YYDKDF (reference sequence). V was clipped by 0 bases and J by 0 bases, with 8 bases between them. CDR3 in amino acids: CATSRDLGHQETQYF. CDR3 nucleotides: TGTGCCACCAGCAGAGATTTAGGCCACCAAGAGACCCAGTACTTC.

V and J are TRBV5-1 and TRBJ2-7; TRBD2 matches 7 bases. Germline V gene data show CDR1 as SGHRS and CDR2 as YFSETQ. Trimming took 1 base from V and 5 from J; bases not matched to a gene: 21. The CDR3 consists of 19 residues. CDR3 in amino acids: CASSLWGGPTRAQQNEQYF. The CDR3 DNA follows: TGCGCCAGCAGCTTGTGGGGGGGACCGACTAGGGCCCAACAAAACGAGCAGTACTTC.

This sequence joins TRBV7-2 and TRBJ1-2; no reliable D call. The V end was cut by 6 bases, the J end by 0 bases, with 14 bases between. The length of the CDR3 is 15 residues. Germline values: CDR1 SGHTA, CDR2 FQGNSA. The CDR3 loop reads CASRLTLGTNYGYTF. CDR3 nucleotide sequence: TGTGCCAGCAGACTTACCCTGGGGACTAACTATGGCTACACCTTC.

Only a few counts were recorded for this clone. The DNA for the CDR3 is TGTGCCAGCAGCGGGGGACAGGGGGCCCCTGTTGGGCAGTACTTC. It encodes CASSGGQGAPVGQYF. V and J are TRBV5-4 and TRBJ2-7, with 12 bases matching TRBD1. CDR3 size: 15 residues. Germline lookup yields CDR1 SGHNT and CDR2 YYREEE (reference sequence). The ends lost 4 bases at V and 9 bases at J; junction bases unmatched: 11. Combining the CDR3 with reference TRBV5-4 and TRBJ2-7 gives the whole variable domain ETGVTQSPTHLIKTRGQQVTLRCSSQSGHNTVSWYQQALGQGPQFIFQYYREEENGRGNFPPRFSGLQFPNYSSELNVNALELDDSALYLCASSGGQGAPVGQYFGPGTRLTVT.

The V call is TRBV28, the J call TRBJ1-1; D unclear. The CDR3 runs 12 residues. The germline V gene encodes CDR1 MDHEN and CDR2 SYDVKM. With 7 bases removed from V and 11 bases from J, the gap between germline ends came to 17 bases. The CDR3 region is CASNSPGLLAFF. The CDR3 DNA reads TGTGCCAGCAACTCCCCAGGACTCCTGGCTTTCTTT.

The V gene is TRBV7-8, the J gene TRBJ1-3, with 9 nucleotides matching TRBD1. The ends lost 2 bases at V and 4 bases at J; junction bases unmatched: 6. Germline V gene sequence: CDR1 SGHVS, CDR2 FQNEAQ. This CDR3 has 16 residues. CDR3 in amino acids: CASSLRRTGAGNTIYF. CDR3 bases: TGTGCCAGCAGCTTACGCCGGACAGGGGCCGGAAACACCATATATTTT.

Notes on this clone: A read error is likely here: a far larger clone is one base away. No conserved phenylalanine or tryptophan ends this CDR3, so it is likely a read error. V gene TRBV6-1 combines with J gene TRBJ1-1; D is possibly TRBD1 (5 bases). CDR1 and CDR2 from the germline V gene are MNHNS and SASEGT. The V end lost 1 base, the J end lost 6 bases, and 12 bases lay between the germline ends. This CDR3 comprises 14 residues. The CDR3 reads CASSEVTGVAEAFL. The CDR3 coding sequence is TGTGCCAGCAGTGAAGTGACGGGGGTAGCTGAAGCTTTCCTT.